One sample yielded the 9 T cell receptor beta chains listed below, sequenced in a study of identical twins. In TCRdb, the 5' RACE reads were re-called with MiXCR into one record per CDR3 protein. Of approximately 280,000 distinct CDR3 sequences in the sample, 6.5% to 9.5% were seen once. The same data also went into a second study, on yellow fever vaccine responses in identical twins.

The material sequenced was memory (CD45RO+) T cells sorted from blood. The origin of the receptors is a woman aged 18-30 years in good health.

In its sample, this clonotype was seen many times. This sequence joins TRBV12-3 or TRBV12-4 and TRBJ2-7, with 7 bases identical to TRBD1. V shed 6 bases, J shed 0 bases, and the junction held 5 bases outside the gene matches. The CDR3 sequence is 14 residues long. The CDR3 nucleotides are TGTGCCAGCAGAAGACAGGGCCGCTCCTACGAGCAGTACTTC. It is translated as CASRRQGRSYEQYF.

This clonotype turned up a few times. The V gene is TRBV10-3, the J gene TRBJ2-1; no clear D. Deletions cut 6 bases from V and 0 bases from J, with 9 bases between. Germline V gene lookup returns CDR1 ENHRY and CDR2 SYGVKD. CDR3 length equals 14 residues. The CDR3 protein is CAISTFSSYNEQFF. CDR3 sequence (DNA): TGTGCCATCAGCACATTTAGCTCCTACAATGAGCAGTTCTTC.

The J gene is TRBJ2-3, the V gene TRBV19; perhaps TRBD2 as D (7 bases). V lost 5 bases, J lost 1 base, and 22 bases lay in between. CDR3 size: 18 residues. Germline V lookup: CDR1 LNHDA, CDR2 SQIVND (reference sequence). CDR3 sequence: CASSSHAIGGLGTDTQYF. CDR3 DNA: TGTGCCAGTAGTTCACACGCAATCGGGGGGCTTGGCACAGATACGCAGTATTTT.

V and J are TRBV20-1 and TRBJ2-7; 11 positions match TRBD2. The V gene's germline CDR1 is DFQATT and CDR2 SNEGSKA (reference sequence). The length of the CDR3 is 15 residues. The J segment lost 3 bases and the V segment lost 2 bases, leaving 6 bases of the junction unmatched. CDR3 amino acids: CSARNLGLAVYEQYF. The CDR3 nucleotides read TGCAGTGCTAGAAACCTGGGACTAGCGGTCTACGAGCAGTACTTC.

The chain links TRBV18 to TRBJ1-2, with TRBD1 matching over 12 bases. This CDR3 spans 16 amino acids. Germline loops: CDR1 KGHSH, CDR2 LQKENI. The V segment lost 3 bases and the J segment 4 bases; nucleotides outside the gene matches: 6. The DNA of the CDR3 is TGTGCCAGCTCACCGGGACAGGGGGCTCAGGGCTATGGCTACACCTTC. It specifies CASSPGQGAQGYGYTF.

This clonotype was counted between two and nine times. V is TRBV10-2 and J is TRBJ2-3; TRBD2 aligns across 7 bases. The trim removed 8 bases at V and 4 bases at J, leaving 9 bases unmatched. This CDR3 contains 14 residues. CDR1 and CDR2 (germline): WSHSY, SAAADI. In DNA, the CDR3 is TGCGCCAGCCAGAGGGAGGGAGTGTCAGATACGCAGTATTTT. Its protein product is CASQREGVSDTQYF.

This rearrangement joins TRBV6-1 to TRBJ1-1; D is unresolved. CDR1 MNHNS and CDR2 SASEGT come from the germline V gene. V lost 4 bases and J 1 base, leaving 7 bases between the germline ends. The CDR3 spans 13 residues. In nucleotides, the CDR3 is TGTGCCAGCAGTGTCGGTAAGAACACTGAAGCTTTCTTT. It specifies CASSVGKNTEAFF.

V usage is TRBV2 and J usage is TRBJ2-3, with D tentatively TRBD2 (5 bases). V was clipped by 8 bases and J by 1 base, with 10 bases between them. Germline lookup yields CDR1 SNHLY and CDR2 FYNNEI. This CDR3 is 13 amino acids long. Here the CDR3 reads CASERRGTDTQYF. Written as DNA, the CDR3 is TGTGCCAGCGAAAGGCGGGGCACAGATACGCAGTATTTT.

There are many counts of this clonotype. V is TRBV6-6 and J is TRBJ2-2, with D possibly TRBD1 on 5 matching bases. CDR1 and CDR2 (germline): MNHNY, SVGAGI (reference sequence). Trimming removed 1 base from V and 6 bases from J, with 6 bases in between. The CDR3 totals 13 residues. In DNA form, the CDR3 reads TGTGCCAGCAGTTACTTGACAGCCGGGGAGCTGTTTTTT. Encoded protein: CASSYLTAGELFF.